A selection of T cell receptor beta chains follows, all from one sample in a study of cytomegalovirus exposure and HLA in healthy donors. This table comes from immunoSEQ multiplex PCR, and its TCRdb copy is limited to in-frame clones, with some not included. The sample lists 110,000 or so clones, under 85% occurring once. The sample was PBMCs. These receptors all stem from a man in his forties in good health and CMV-seropositive. Each CDR3 is given with its conserved first and last residue. Each record gives: D gene, V gene, J gene, CDR3 protein, CDR3 DNA. A D gene is named only where the DNA matches it firmly.

d_gene: TRBD1; v_gene: TRBV5-1; j_gene: TRBJ1-6; CDR3aa: CASSEGQARNSPLHF; CDR3nt: TGCGCCAGCAGCGAAGGACAGGCCCGTAATTCACCCCTCCACTTT
d_gene: TRBD1; v_gene: TRBV11-2; j_gene: TRBJ1-2; CDR3aa: CASSLGQPGQNYTF; CDR3nt: TGTGCCAGCAGCTTAGGACAACCGGGACAGAACTACACCTTC
d_gene: TRBD1; v_gene: TRBV5-1; j_gene: TRBJ1-2; CDR3aa: CASSEGDRVNYGYTF; CDR3nt: TGCGCCAGCAGCGAAGGGGACAGGGTTAACTATGGCTACACCTTC
d_gene: TRBD1; v_gene: TRBV5-1; j_gene: TRBJ1-2; CDR3aa: CASSLSGQGSLGYTF; CDR3nt: TGCGCCAGCAGCTTAAGCGGACAGGGTTCTTTGGGCTACACCTTC
d_gene: TRBD2; v_gene: TRBV11-3; j_gene: TRBJ2-1; CDR3aa: CASSLEGRGGAGEQFF; CDR3nt: TGTGCCAGCAGCTTAGAAGGGCGCGGGGGGGCGGGGGAGCAGTTCTTC
d_gene: -; v_gene: TRBV19; j_gene: TRBJ2-7; CDR3aa: CASSIGVGGVTSYEQYF; CDR3nt: TGTGCCAGTAGTATAGGAGTTGGAGGGGTTACGTCCTACGAGCAGTACTTC
d_gene: -; v_gene: TRBV7-8; j_gene: TRBJ2-7; CDR3aa: CASSVTTGLSSYEQYF; CDR3nt: TGTGCCAGCAGCGTAACCACCGGACTGTCCTCCTACGAGCAGTACTTC
d_gene: TRBD1; v_gene: TRBV6-5; j_gene: TRBJ2-2; CDR3aa: CASSSPDGTGYGELFF; CDR3nt: TGTGCCAGCAGTTCCCCCGACGGGACAGGGTACGGGGAGCTGTTTTTT
d_gene: TRBD1; v_gene: TRBV7-2; j_gene: TRBJ1-5; CDR3aa: CASSPRQGLGQPQHF; CDR3nt: TGTGCCAGCAGCCCACGACAGGGGCTCGGTCAGCCCCAGCATTTT
d_gene: TRBD1; v_gene: TRBV2; j_gene: TRBJ2-7; CDR3aa: CASRDTGQGDEQYF; CDR3nt: TGTGCCAGCAGAGATACCGGACAGGGCGACGAGCAGTACTTC
d_gene: -; v_gene: TRBV30; j_gene: TRBJ1-3; CDR3aa: CASTSDFSGNTIYF; CDR3nt: TGTGCCTCTACGTCGGACTTTTCTGGAAACACCATATATTTT